What follows are 32 T cell receptor beta chains derived from one specimen sequenced in a study of human thymus T cells. Resections that were taken during corrective heart surgery supplied the thymus tissue. Libraries were prepared by immunoSEQ multiplex PCR; TCRdb keeps only in-frame clonotypes and omits some of them. The table records 55,000 to 85,000 clones, 95% of them present only once. The sample was thymus tissue. All receptors derive from a girl in the first two years of life with a congenital heart defect but otherwise immunologically healthy.

This clone appeared once. The chain employs TRBV27 and TRBJ2-1, with 13 bases that match TRBD2. The CDR3 is 15 amino acids. J lost 9 bases, V lost 6 bases, and 8 bases had no gene match. The germline CDR1 and CDR2 sequences are MNHEY and SMNVEV (reference sequence). The chain's CDR3 is CASRPLAGGPSEQFF. In nucleotides, the CDR3 is TGTGCCAGCAGACCACTAGCGGGAGGGCCGAGTGAGCAGTTCTTC.

This clone appeared a single time. This chain connects TRBV5-8 to TRBJ2-7; 7 nucleotides line up with TRBD1. The V gene end was trimmed by 0 bases and the J gene end by 5 bases; junction bases not matched to a gene: 8. The CDR3 is 15 amino acids. Germline loops: CDR1 SGHTS, CDR2 YDEGEE. The CDR3 protein is CASSLEGTVYDEQYF. CDR3 nucleotides: TGTGCCAGCAGCTTGGAGGGGACAGTGTACGACGAGCAGTACTTC.

V usage is TRBV7-9 and J usage is TRBJ2-7; 9 bases map to TRBD2. This CDR3 is built from 15 residues. J lost 6 bases, V lost 10 bases, and 16 bases had no gene match. Germline V lookup: CDR1 SEHNR, CDR2 FQNEAQ (reference sequence). The CDR3 DNA reads as TGTGCCACCTCTTCAGGGCGGGAGGGCCACCCCGAGCAGTACTTC. It is translated as CATSSGREGHPEQYF.

The J gene is TRBJ2-5, the V gene TRBV4-1; a possible D gene is TRBD1 (6 bases). V was clipped by 8 bases and J by 0 bases, with 16 bases between them. The germline V gene has CDR1 MGHRA and CDR2 YSYEKL. The CDR3 is made up of 15 amino acids. CDR3 amino acids: CASSRRTDDQETQYF. The DNA for the CDR3 is TGCGCCAGCTCCCGTCGGACAGACGACCAAGAGACCCAGTACTTC.

The rearrangement uses TRBV28 and TRBJ1-5; D not certain. Germline V CDR1 and CDR2: MDHEN, SYDVKM. The V and J ends lost 6 bases and 4 bases respectively, with 7 bases between them. The CDR3 is 12 amino acids. As DNA, the CDR3 is TGTGCCAGCAGGAAGTGGAATCAGCCCCAGCATTTT. Translated: CASRKWNQPQHF.

The sample holds one count of this clone. The rearrangement joins TRBV21-1 to TRBJ2-7; the listed D gene, TRBD2, was not tested against the DNA. TRBV21-1 is listed as a pseudogene. The CDR3 contains 16 residues. In nucleotides, the CDR3 is TGTGCCAGCAGCAAAGACGCGGACTCGACCGGGTACGAGCAGTACTTC. Amino acids: CASSKDADSTGYEQYF.

The V and J genes are TRBV27 and TRBJ2-1, with D perhaps TRBD1 (6 bases). The CDR3 has 18 amino acids. The V end lost 2 bases, the J end lost 0 bases, and 17 bases lay between the germline ends. Germline V gives CDR1 MNHEY, CDR2 SMNVEV (reference sequence). The CDR3 is CASSLSRRGGSSYNEQFF. The DNA for the CDR3 is TGTGCCAGCAGTTTAAGTCGACGTGGGGGCAGCTCCTACAATGAGCAGTTCTTC.

The chain links TRBV19 to TRBJ1-1; 9 nucleotides align to TRBD1. The CDR3 has 16 amino acids. With V trimmed by 5 bases and J by 9 bases, 16 bases remained unmatched. Germline values: CDR1 LNHDA, CDR2 SQIVND (reference sequence). CDR3 protein: CASSWYGAYRGQQAFF. The CDR3, as DNA: TGTGCCAGTAGTTGGTATGGGGCTTACAGGGGGCAGCAAGCTTTCTTT.

The CDR3 bases are TGCGCCAGCAGCTTGAGGGACACCACTGAAGCTTTCTTT. This translates into CASSLRDTTEAFF. V and J are TRBV5-1 and TRBJ1-1; a weak D match, TRBD1 (6 bases). Germline loops: CDR1 SGHRS, CDR2 YFSETQ. V lost 1 base, J lost 4 bases, and 8 bases lay in between. CDR3 length equals 13 residues.

The chain couples TRBV6-6 to TRBJ2-1; 12 bases agree with TRBD2. There are 15 residues in the CDR3. Germline V lookup: CDR1 MNHNY, CDR2 SVGAGI (reference sequence). After removal of 5 bases from V and 5 bases from J, the junction contained 4 bases not matched to a gene. For the CDR3, the DNA is TGTGCCAGCAGTCCGACTAGCGGGAGCGACAATGAGCAGTTCTTC. It translates to CASSPTSGSDNEQFF.

This clone appeared a few times. This chain links TRBV29-1 with TRBJ1-2; D may be TRBD1 (5 bases). The V end lost 7 bases, the J end lost 4 bases, and 10 bases lay between the germline ends. The CDR3 covers 11 residues. Germline V CDR1 and CDR2: SQVTM, ANQGSEA. The CDR3 spells CSATTAYGYTF. The CDR3 nucleotides read TGCAGCGCCACGACAGCCTATGGCTACACCTTC.

The chain employs TRBV7-2 and TRBJ1-1; TRBD1 aligns across 10 bases. The V segment lost 5 bases and the J segment 0 bases; nucleotides outside the gene matches: 12. The length of the CDR3 is 18 residues. Germline CDR1 and CDR2: SGHTA and FQGNSA. DNA of the CDR3: TGTGCCAGCAGCGCCACATTGGACAGGGGGACGATGAACACTGAAGCTTTCTTT. This encodes CASSATLDRGTMNTEAFF.

The chain is built from TRBV28 and TRBJ2-7; D may correspond to TRBD1 or TRBD2 (5 bases each). V lost 4 bases, J lost 1 base, and 17 bases lay in between. The V gene's germline CDR1 is MDHEN and CDR2 SYDVKM. There are 16 residues in the CDR3. CDR3 DNA: TGTGCCAGCAGTTCTTACCCCGGGACGGCATCCTACGAGCAGTACTTC. Its translation: CASSSYPGTASYEQYF.

The chain combines TRBV30 with TRBJ1-1; the D is unclear. CDR1 is GTSNPN and CDR2 is SVGIG in the germline V gene (reference sequence). The CDR3 has 15 residues. Trimming removed 0 bases from V and 0 bases from J, with 11 bases in between. Here the CDR3 reads CAWSVREALNTEAFF. CDR3 bases: TGTGCCTGGAGTGTACGAGAGGCCCTGAACACTGAAGCTTTCTTT. Using reference TRBV30 and TRBJ1-1 for the parts outside the CDR3, the full variable domain is SQTIHQWPATLVQPVGSPLSLECTVEGTSNPNLYWYRQAAGRGLQLLFYSVGIGQISSEVPQNLSASRPQDRQFILSSKKLLLSDSGFYLCAWSVREALNTEAFFGQGTRLTVV.

In this sample, this clone turned up once. The rearrangement joins TRBV7-3 to TRBJ2-7, with 7 bases that match TRBD2. The germline V gene encodes CDR1 SGHTA and CDR2 FQGTGA. CDR3 length: 16 amino acids. The ends lost 2 bases at V and 1 base at J; junction bases unmatched: 8. The DNA for the CDR3 is TGTGCCAGCAGCTTAGCGGGAGAAGAGTGTTCCTACGAGCAGTACTTC. It specifies CASSLAGEECSYEQYF.

The J gene is TRBJ2-2, the V gene TRBV27; D is ambiguous. Germline lookup yields CDR1 MNHEY and CDR2 SMNVEV (reference sequence). This CDR3 spans 16 amino acids. With 8 bases removed from V and 4 bases from J, the gap between germline ends came to 20 bases. CDR3 nucleotides: TGTGCCAGCCATTCAGCCAGCTCACCCAGCACCGGGGAGCTGTTTTTT. Translating it yields CASHSASSPSTGELFF.

Written as DNA, the CDR3 is TGTGCCAGTAGTATACTGTATCCTTGGGACCCCGAGAGGACAGATACGCAGTATTTT. This sequence encodes CASSILYPWDPERTDTQYF. This chain uses TRBV19 with TRBJ2-3; D is tentatively TRBD1 or TRBD2 (5 bases each). CDR1 LNHDA and CDR2 SQIVND come from the germline V gene (reference sequence). The CDR3 consists of 19 residues. Between the trimmed V and J ends, which lost 2 bases and 3 bases, there was a span of 24 bases.

This clone showed up just a few times. The chain links TRBV29-1 to TRBJ2-1, with TRBD1 identical over 7 bases. Germline CDR1 and CDR2: SQVTM and ANQGSEA. The ends lost 7 bases at V and 3 bases at J; junction bases unmatched: 9. The CDR3 is made up of 14 amino acids. The CDR3 region is CSGSPGTDYNEQFF. The CDR3 nucleotides are TGCAGCGGGTCCCCCGGGACAGACTACAATGAGCAGTTCTTC.

The V gene is TRBV15, the J gene TRBJ2-1; 9 bases align to TRBD1. With 7 bases clipped from V and 4 bases from J, the junction kept 20 bases outside the gene matches. The germline gives CDR1 LNHNV, CDR2 YYDKDF (reference sequence). The CDR3 contains 19 residues. CDR3 bases: TGTGCCACCACCAAGAGCCGAAGACCGGGACAGGGCCCGTACAATGAGCAGTTCTTC. Translated: CATTKSRRPGQGPYNEQFF.

The chain combines TRBV7-2 with TRBJ2-2, with 10 bases identical to TRBD2. The CDR3 contains 17 residues. Unmatched junction bases numbered 8, after V lost 1 base and J lost 6 bases. CDR1 and CDR2 (germline): SGHTA, FQGNSA. CDR3 in DNA: TGTGCCAGCAGCTTAGAGTACGTGGGACTAGCGTCCGGGGAGCTGTTTTTT. Protein sequence: CASSLEYVGLASGELFF.

V gene TRBV4-1 combines with J gene TRBJ1-2, with 11 bases lining up with TRBD1. There are 18 residues in the CDR3. Trimming at V came to 1 base and at J to 4 bases, leaving 11 bases not matched to a gene. Germline CDR1 MGHRA, CDR2 YSYEKL. The CDR3 DNA reads as TGCGCCAGCAGCCAAGGGTACGGGACAGGGGGTTGGGGCTATGGCTACACCTTC. It specifies CASSQGYGTGGWGYGYTF.

A single count supports this clone. The DNA of the CDR3 is TGCAGCGCCCCAAACGGCGGGGATGGCTACACCTTC. Residues: CSAPNGGDGYTF. The J gene is TRBJ1-2, the V gene TRBV29-1; D remains ambiguous. This CDR3 contains 12 residues. Germline V gives CDR1 SQVTM, CDR2 ANQGSEA. Trimming shortened V by 7 bases and J by 6 bases, and 15 bases separated the two germline ends.

The chain couples TRBV18 to TRBJ2-7; no clear D gene. This CDR3 has 11 residues. V gave up 6 bases and J gave up 7 bases, with 10 bases separating them. Germline V gene lookup returns CDR1 KGHSH and CDR2 LQKENI. CDR3 amino acids: CASSFAREQYF. In nucleotides, the CDR3 is TGTGCCAGCTCCTTCGCCCGAGAGCAGTACTTC.

The rearrangement links TRBV25-1 to TRBJ2-7; unclear D gene. V shed 3 bases and J shed 4 bases, with 4 bases lying between them. The CDR3 runs 11 residues. Germline CDR1 MGHDK, CDR2 SYGVNS. DNA for the CDR3: TGTGCCAGCAGTGACCCATACGAGCAGTACTTC. This sequence encodes CASSDPYEQYF.

The CDR3 reads CASSPQRVGDTEAFF. As DNA, the CDR3 is TGTGCCAGCAGCCCCCAGCGGGTCGGGGACACTGAAGCTTTCTTT. The chain couples TRBV11-2 to TRBJ1-1; D call uncertain. In germline, CDR1 is SGHAT, CDR2 FQNNGV. This CDR3 region has 15 residues. V was pared by 5 bases and J by 3 bases, with 16 bases between.

The J gene is TRBJ2-1, the V gene TRBV18, with 9 bases matching TRBD2. This CDR3 region has 16 residues. V was clipped by 3 bases and J by 6 bases; unmatched bases: 9. Germline assignment: CDR1 KGHSH and CDR2 LQKENI. As DNA, the CDR3 is TGTGCCAGCTCACCGGGTACGGGACTAGCTAGCAATGAGCAGTTCTTC. Amino acids: CASSPGTGLASNEQFF.

The chain is built from TRBV14 and TRBJ1-4; D is perhaps TRBD1 (6 bases). This CDR3 has 18 residues. Trimming left V 0 bases short and J 3 bases short, with 17 bases between. Germline CDR1 reads SGHDN; CDR2 reads FVKESK. CDR3 residues: CASSQDPGQILPNEKLFF. CDR3 in DNA: TGTGCCAGCAGCCAAGATCCCGGACAGATACTTCCTAATGAAAAACTGTTTTTT.

The chain combines TRBV7-2 with TRBJ1-5, with 9 bases that match TRBD1. J lost 5 bases, V lost 3 bases, and 5 bases had no gene match. This CDR3 spans 15 amino acids. Per germline, CDR1 SGHTA and CDR2 FQGNSA. The CDR3 nucleotides are TGTGCCAGCAGCTTCGCCGGGACAGGGTATCAGCCCCAGCATTTT. Its protein is CASSFAGTGYQPQHF.

The chain is built from TRBV5-4 and TRBJ1-4; 7 bases are shared with TRBD1. The germline V gene has CDR1 SGHNT and CDR2 YYREEE (reference sequence). Unmatched junction bases numbered 3, after V lost 2 bases and J lost 5 bases. The CDR3 spans 14 residues. This CDR3 reads CASSFGTVNEKLFF. CDR3 bases: TGTGCCAGCAGCTTCGGGACAGTGAATGAAAAACTGTTTTTT.

CDR3 DNA sequence: TGCGCCAGCAGCCAAAAACCCGGACAGGGCCAACAGGCCGGGGAGCTGTTTTTT. Its protein product is CASSQKPGQGQQAGELFF. The chain is built from TRBV4-3 and TRBJ2-2; 8 bases are shared with TRBD1. There are 18 residues in the CDR3. With V trimmed by 2 bases and J by 6 bases, 14 bases remained unmatched. Germline CDR1 and CDR2: LGHNA and YSLEER.

V is TRBV11-2 and J is TRBJ2-1; a possible D gene is TRBD2 (6 bases). Trimming cost V 5 bases and J 4 bases, with 18 bases left between them. Germline CDR1 SGHAT, CDR2 FQNNGV. The CDR3 length is 16 residues. The CDR3 spells CASSLGGLRRYNEQFF. The CDR3 nucleotides read TGTGCCAGCAGCCTTGGAGGGTTAAGGAGGTACAATGAGCAGTTCTTC.

The rearrangement uses TRBV10-3 and TRBJ2-7, with D possibly matching TRBD1 (5 bases). The CDR3 is 15 amino acids. CDR1 and CDR2 from the germline V gene are ENHRY and SYGVKD. The V and J ends lost 9 bases and 0 bases respectively, with 18 bases between them. The CDR3 bases are TGTGCCATTGGACGTAGGGGTAAGGTCTCCTACGAGCAGTACTTC. Its translation is CAIGRRGKVSYEQYF.